This T cell receptor beta chain is drawn from a study of CD8+CD57+ T cells in acquired aplastic anemia. Patients picked for sequencing had shown CD8+CD57+ cell expansion detected by flow cytometry. Patients uniformly had severe acquired aplastic anemia. CDR1 is SGDLS and CDR2 is YYNGEE in the germline V gene. This CDR3 spans 13 amino acids. Trimming cost V 7 bases and J 11 bases, with 20 bases left between them. Genomic DNA, the template, was used for profiling of the TCR beta VDJ and CDR3. Via MiXCR, TCRdb re-called the reads, giving one row per CDR3 protein. Of approximately 250,000 distinct CDR3 sequences in the sample, 65% to 90% were seen once.

Sequencing was carried out using sorted CD4+, CD8+, or CD8+CD57+ T cells (not recorded which) from PBMCs. This sequence originates from a human donor with aplastic anemia. The chain uses TRBV9 and TRBJ2-3; D tentatively reads TRBD1 or TRBD2 (5 bases each). This chain's CDR3 is CASGEEGNPKQYF. The CDR3 bases are TGTGCCAGCGGCGAAGAGGGGAACCCGAAGCAGTATTTT.